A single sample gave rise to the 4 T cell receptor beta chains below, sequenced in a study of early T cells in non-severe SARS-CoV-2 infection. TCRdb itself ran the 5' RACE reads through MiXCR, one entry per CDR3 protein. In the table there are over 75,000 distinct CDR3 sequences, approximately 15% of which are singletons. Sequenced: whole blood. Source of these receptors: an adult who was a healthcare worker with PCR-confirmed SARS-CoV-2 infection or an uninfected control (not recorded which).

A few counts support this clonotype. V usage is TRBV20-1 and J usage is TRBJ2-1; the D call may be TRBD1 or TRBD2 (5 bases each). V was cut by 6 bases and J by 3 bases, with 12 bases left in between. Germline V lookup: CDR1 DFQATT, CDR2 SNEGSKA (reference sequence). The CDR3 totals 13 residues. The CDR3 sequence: CSAQGTNYNEQFF. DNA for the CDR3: TGCAGTGCCCAAGGGACCAACTACAATGAGCAGTTCTTC.

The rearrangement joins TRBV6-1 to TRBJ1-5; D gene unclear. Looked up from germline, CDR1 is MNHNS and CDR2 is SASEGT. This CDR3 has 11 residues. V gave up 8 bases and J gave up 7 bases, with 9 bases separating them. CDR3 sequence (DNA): TGTGCCAGCGGGATAGAGCAGCCCCAGCATTTT. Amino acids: CASGIEQPQHF.

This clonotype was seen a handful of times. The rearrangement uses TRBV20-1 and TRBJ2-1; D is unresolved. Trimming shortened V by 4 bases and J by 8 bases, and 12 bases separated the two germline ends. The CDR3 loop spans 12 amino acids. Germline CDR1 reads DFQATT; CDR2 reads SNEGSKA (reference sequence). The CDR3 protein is CSAIDVVHEQFF. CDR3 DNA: TGCAGTGCTATCGACGTTGTCCATGAGCAGTTCTTC.

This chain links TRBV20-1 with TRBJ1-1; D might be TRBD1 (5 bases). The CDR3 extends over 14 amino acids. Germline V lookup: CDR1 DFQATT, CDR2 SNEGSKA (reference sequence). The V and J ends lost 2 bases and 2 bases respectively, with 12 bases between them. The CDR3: CSARKGQRNTEAFF. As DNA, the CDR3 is TGCAGTGCTAGAAAAGGACAACGAAACACTGAAGCTTTCTTT.